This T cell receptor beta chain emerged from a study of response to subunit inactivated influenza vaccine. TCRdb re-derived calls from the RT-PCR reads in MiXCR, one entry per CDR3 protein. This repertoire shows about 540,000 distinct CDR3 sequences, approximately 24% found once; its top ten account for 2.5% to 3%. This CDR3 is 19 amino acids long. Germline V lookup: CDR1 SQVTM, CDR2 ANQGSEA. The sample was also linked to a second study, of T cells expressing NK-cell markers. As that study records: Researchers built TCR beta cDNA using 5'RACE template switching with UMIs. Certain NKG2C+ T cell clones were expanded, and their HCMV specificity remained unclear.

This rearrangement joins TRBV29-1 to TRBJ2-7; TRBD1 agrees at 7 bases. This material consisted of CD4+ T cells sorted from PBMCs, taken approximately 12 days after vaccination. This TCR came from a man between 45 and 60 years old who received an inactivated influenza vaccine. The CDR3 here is CSRTGFTLFTSPAYYEQYF. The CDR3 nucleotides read TGCAGTAGGACAGGTTTTACCCTTTTTACCTCCCCTGCATACTACGAGCAGTACTTC.